The 4 T cell receptor beta chains reported below all come from one sample, sequenced in a study of blood T cells in healthy people across ages. Combining a sample-barcoded 5' primer with a J-beta primer mix, a second PCR ran for about 7 to 11 cycles. Each CDR3 protein is one row after TCRdb ran MiXCR on the 5' RACE reads. The repertoire holds around 520,000 distinct CDR3 sequences, with about 28% as singletons. This same sample was also part of a study on T cells of mothers and their children.

Material: blood. These TCRs come from a boy between 2 and 15 years old in good health.

The CDR3 loop reads CATSSRRGSHNEQFF. Here the CDR3 DNA reads TGTGCCACCAGCAGCCGACGGGGGTCCCACAATGAGCAGTTCTTC. This chain links TRBV15 with TRBJ2-1; a possible D gene is TRBD2 (6 bases). Germline CDR1 LNHNV, CDR2 YYDKDF (reference sequence). The length of the CDR3 is 15 residues. V was pared by 3 bases and J by 5 bases, with 14 bases between.

This chain connects TRBV7-9 to TRBJ1-6, with TRBD1 identical over 9 bases. CDR1 SEHNR and CDR2 FQNEAQ come from the germline V gene (reference sequence). V was clipped by 0 bases and J by 9 bases; unmatched bases: 3. The CDR3 length is 15 residues. CDR3 coding DNA: TGTGCCAGCAGCTTAGCGACAGGGGGTAGTTCACCCCTCCACTTT. It is translated as CASSLATGGSSPLHF.

In its sample, this clonotype was seen a few times. J is TRBJ2-1 and V is TRBV25-1; D perhaps matches TRBD2 (6 bases). The last part of the DNA fits TRBJ2-7 better; the J call may be wrong. The CDR3 consists of 18 residues. The germline gives CDR1 MGHDK, CDR2 SYGVNS. CDR3 residues: CASSPKGPFRGNAYEQYF. Written as DNA, the CDR3 is TGTGCCAGCAGTCCTAAAGGTCCTTTCCGGGGGAATGCTTACGAGCAGTACTTC.

The V and J genes are TRBV7-7 and TRBJ2-6; 7 bases map to TRBD1. The CDR3 covers 16 residues. Germline-derived CDR1 and CDR2 are SSHAT and FNYEAQ (reference sequence). The ends lost 5 bases at V and 4 bases at J; junction bases unmatched: 8. CDR3 loop: CASSPGQAGGANVLTF. The DNA for the CDR3 is TGTGCCAGCAGCCCCGGACAGGCCGGAGGGGCCAACGTCCTGACTTTC.